This T cell receptor (beta chain) was identified during a study of early T cells in non-severe SARS-CoV-2 infection. This clonotype was detected many times. V was clipped by 5 bases and J by 6 bases; unmatched bases: 7. This CDR3 has 16 amino acids. Unique molecular identifiers were added to individual cDNA molecules. MiXCR, applied by TCRdb to the 5' RACE reads, yields one record per CDR3 protein. The top ten clones hold about an eighth of a sample with roughly 30,000 distinct CDR3 sequences, roughly 5.1% of them seen once. This TCR was sampled from an adult who was a healthcare worker with PCR-confirmed SARS-CoV-2 infection or an uninfected control (not recorded which). The chain couples TRBV12-3 or TRBV12-4 to TRBJ2-1, with 13 bases that match TRBD2. Sequenced material: whole blood. The CDR3 DNA reads TGTGCCAGCAGTCCACGGACTAGCGGGAGTGCCAATGAGCAGTTCTTC. Translating gives CASSPRTSGSANEQFF.